This T cell receptor (beta chain) stems from a study of cytomegalovirus exposure and HLA in healthy donors. Study-wide findings and caveats: Researchers reported that a few CMV-associated chains were confirmed in vitro as CMV antigen-specific. Most TCR sequences were uncommon, yet certain public TCRs appeared in many donors.

V was cut by 9 bases and J by 5 bases, with 14 bases left in between. CDR3 length equals 13 residues. Germline-derived CDR1 and CDR2 are MNHEY and SVGAGI. As for this clone: Its antigen remains unknown.

The assay was immunoSEQ multiplex PCR, and TCRdb's table has in-frame clones only and misses some. The data hold under 200,000 clones, with 96% observed a single time. Sequenced input: PBMCs. V is TRBV6-5 and J is TRBJ1-3, with D tentatively TRBD1 (5 bases). This TCR was sampled from a woman aged 18-29 years in good health and CMV-seronegative. For the CDR3, the DNA is TGTGCCAGTAAAACGGGGGGAAGAAACACCATATATTTT. It is translated as CASKTGGRNTIYF.